This entry lists 13 T cell receptor beta chains sequenced from one sample in a study of T cell responses to AZD1222 COVID-19 vaccine. Clones were sequenced by immunoSEQ multiplex PCR, and TCRdb holds only the in-frame ones, with some missing. The sample has 20,000 to 25,000 clones, 82% seen once. The starting material was peripheral blood, obtained on day 0 of AZD1222 vaccination. These TCRs come from an adult in good health.

The chain carries TRBV28 and TRBJ1-1; 10 bases are shared with TRBD1. The CDR3 has 14 amino acids. In germline, CDR1 is MDHEN, CDR2 SYDVKM. V shed 4 bases, J shed 4 bases, and the junction held 3 bases outside the gene matches. CDR3 region: CASSSGQGVTEAFF. In DNA, the CDR3 is TGTGCCAGCAGTTCCGGACAGGGGGTCACTGAAGCTTTCTTT.

The chain joins TRBV30 to TRBJ1-1; TRBD1 aligns across 9 bases. Germline V gene sequence: CDR1 GTSNPN, CDR2 SVGIG (reference sequence). CDR3 length equals 14 residues. V trimming: 2 bases; J trimming: 4 bases; junction bases outside the gene matches: 5. CDR3 loop: CAWSRTGAITEAFF. The CDR3 nucleotides read TGTGCCTGGAGTCGGACAGGGGCGATCACTGAAGCTTTCTTT.

This clone rates as medium-sized. This chain links TRBV19 with TRBJ2-7, with 8 nucleotides matching TRBD1. The CDR3 loop spans 16 amino acids. The J segment lost 5 bases and the V segment lost 2 bases, leaving 11 bases of the junction unmatched. In germline, CDR1 is LNHDA, CDR2 SQIVND (reference sequence). The CDR3 DNA reads TGTGCCAGTAGTATATCTTGGCAGGGGGCGAGAAACGAGCAGTACTTC. Its translation: CASSISWQGARNEQYF.

The rearrangement uses TRBV7-9 and TRBJ2-7; D remains unclear. The CDR3 has 12 amino acids. V dropped 6 bases and J dropped 7 bases, with 13 bases sitting between them. Per the germline V gene, CDR1 is SEHNR and CDR2 is FQNEAQ (reference sequence). The CDR3 region has the DNA TGTGCCAGCAGTTATCCCCGACGGGAGCAGTACTTC. Translated: CASSYPRREQYF.

Comment on this clone: A junction boundary mismatches the germline segment, possibly from a read error. The chain has TRBV7-7 and TRBJ2-1; D call uncertain. This CDR3 is built from 13 residues. Germline-derived CDR1 and CDR2 are SSHAT and FNYEAQ (reference sequence). The CDR3 loop reads CASSLGRNNEQFF. The CDR3 bases are TGTGCTAGCAGCTTAGGACGAAACAATGAGCAGTTCTTC. Using reference TRBV7-7 and TRBJ2-1 for the parts outside the CDR3, the full variable domain is GAGVSQSPRYKVTKRGQDVTLRCDPISSHATLYWYQQALGQGPEFLTYFNYEAQPDKSGLPSDRFSAERPEGSISTLTIQRTEQRDSAMYRCASSLGRNNEQFFGPGTRLTVL.

This chain joins TRBV19 and TRBJ1-1; tentative D call: TRBD1 (5 bases). The V and J ends lost 5 bases and 0 bases respectively, with 13 bases between them. This CDR3 is built from 15 residues. In germline, CDR1 is LNHDA, CDR2 SQIVND (reference sequence). Here the CDR3 DNA reads TGTGCCAGTAGTTTATCACAGGAACTGAACACTGAAGCTTTCTTT. Protein sequence: CASSLSQELNTEAFF. Using reference TRBV19 and TRBJ1-1 for the parts outside the CDR3, the full variable domain is DGGITQSPKYLFRKEGQNVTLSCEQNLNHDAMYWYRQDPGQGLRLIYYSQIVNDFQKGDIAEGYSVSREKKESFPLTVTSAQKNPTAFYLCASSLSQELNTEAFFGQGTRLTVV.

The chain links TRBV18 to TRBJ2-2; tentative D call: TRBD1 (6 bases). The CDR3 is 14 residues long. Per the germline V gene, CDR1 is KGHSH and CDR2 is LQKENI. V was cut by 6 bases and J by 6 bases, with 14 bases left in between. The CDR3 coding sequence is TGTGCCAGCTCCGGGACACAGGAGCCCGGGGAGCTGTTTTTT. Its translation: CASSGTQEPGELFF.

This clone was picked up a small number of times. The V call is TRBV5-1, the J call TRBJ2-7; 12 bases agree with TRBD1. The V gene's germline CDR1 is SGHRS and CDR2 YFSETQ. The CDR3 spans 20 residues. V lost 0 bases and J lost 6; bases outside the gene matches: 19. The DNA of the CDR3 is TGCGCCAGCAGCTTGGACCCCCTCGGGACAGGGGGCGCCGAGTCGGGCGAGCAGTACTTC. It yields the protein CASSLDPLGTGGAESGEQYF.

The chain couples TRBV5-1 to TRBJ1-6; 8 nucleotides line up with TRBD1. CDR3 length: 14 amino acids. CDR1 is SGHRS, CDR2 YFSETQ, per germline. The V gene end was trimmed by 5 bases and the J gene end by 6 bases; junction bases not matched to a gene: 4. CDR3 sequence: CASRDRVGNSPLHF. For the CDR3, the DNA is TGCGCCAGCAGGGACAGGGTGGGTAATTCACCCCTCCACTTT.

This clone was picked up a small number of times. The CDR3 loop reads CASSLDGPLLQQFF. DNA for the CDR3: TGCGCCAGCAGCTTGGATGGCCCCCTATTGCAGCAGTTCTTC. The rearrangement joins TRBV5-1 to TRBJ2-1; D gene unclear. V was shortened by 0 bases and J by 11 bases, with 15 bases between the two germline ends. CDR3 length: 14 residues. From germline, CDR1 is SGHRS and CDR2 YFSETQ.

The genes are TRBV3-1 (or the pseudogene TRBV3-2) and TRBJ2-2; D is perhaps TRBD1 or TRBD2 (5 bases each). Germline-derived CDR1 and CDR2 are LGHDT and YNNKEL (reference sequence). Between the trimmed V and J ends, which lost 8 bases and 7 bases, there was a span of 14 bases. This CDR3 is 13 amino acids long. The CDR3 region has the DNA TGTGCCAGCGCCGGGACCGGGGACGGGGAGCTGTTTTTT. Protein sequence: CASAGTGDGELFF.

This chain links TRBV6-1 with TRBJ2-1, with TRBD1 matching over 7 bases. The ends lost 2 bases at V and 10 bases at J; junction bases unmatched: 14. CDR3 length equals 16 residues. Germline V CDR1 and CDR2: MNHNS, SASEGT. The CDR3 sequence is CASSEITGVVVVEQFF. As DNA, the CDR3 is TGTGCCAGCAGTGAAATAACAGGGGTGGTGGTGGTCGAGCAGTTCTTC.

This clone showed up just a few times. The rearrangement joins TRBV19 to TRBJ1-2; no definite D call. The germline V and J ends were trimmed by 3 bases and 5 bases, with 10 bases remaining between them. Germline V lookup: CDR1 LNHDA, CDR2 SQIVND (reference sequence). The CDR3 extends over 13 amino acids. CDR3 sequence: CASSMQLVYGYTF. The CDR3 coding sequence is TGTGCCAGTAGTATGCAGCTGGTATATGGCTACACCTTC.